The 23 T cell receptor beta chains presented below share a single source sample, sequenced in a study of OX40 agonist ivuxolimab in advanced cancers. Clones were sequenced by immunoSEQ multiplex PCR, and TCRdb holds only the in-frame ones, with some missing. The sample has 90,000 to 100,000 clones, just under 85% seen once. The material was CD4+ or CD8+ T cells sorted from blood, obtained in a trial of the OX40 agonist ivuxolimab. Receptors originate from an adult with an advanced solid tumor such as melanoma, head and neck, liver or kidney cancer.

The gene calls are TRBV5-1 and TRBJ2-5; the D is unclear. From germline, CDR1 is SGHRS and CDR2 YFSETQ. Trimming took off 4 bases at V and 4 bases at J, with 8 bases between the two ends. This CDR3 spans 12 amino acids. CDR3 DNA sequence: TGCGCCAGCAGCGAGGTGGGAGAGACCCAGTACTTC. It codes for CASSEVGETQYF.

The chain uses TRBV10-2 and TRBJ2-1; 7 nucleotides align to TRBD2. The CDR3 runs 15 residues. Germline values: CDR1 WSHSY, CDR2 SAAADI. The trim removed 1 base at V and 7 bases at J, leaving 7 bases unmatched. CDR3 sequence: CASSEYGGRGNEQFF. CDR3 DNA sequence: TGCGCCAGCAGTGAGTATGGCGGGAGAGGGAATGAGCAGTTCTTC.

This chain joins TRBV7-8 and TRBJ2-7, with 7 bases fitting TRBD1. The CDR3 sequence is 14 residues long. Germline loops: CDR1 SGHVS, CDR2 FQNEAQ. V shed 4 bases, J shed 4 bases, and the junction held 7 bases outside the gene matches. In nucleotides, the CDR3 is TGTGCCAGCAGCTCGAGTTCAGGGGGATACGAGCAGTACTTC. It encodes CASSSSSGGYEQYF.

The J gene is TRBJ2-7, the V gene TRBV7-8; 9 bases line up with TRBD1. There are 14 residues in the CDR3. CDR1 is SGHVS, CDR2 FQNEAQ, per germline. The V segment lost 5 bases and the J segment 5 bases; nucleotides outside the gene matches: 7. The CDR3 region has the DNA TGTGCCAGCAGCCAGTACAGGGGGCGCGACGAGCAGTACTTC. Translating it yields CASSQYRGRDEQYF.

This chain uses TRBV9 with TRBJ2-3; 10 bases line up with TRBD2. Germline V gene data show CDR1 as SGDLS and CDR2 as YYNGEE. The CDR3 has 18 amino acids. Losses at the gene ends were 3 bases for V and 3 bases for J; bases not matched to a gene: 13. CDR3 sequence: CASSARSGGTSATDTQYF. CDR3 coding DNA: TGTGCCAGCAGCGCCCGTAGCGGCGGGACTAGCGCGACAGATACGCAGTATTTT.

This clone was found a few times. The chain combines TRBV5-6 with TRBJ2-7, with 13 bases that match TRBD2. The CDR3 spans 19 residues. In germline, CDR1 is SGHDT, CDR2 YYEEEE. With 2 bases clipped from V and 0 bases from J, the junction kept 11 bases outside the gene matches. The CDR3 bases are TGTGCCAGCAGCTTTCGTTCGACTAGCGGGAGGTGGAGCTCCTACGAGCAGTACTTC. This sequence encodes CASSFRSTSGRWSSYEQYF.

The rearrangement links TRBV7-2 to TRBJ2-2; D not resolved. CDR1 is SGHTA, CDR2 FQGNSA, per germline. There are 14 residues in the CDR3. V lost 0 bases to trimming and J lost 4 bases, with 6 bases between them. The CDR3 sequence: CASSLALGTGELFF. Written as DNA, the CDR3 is TGTGCCAGCAGCTTAGCGTTGGGCACCGGGGAGCTGTTTTTT.

CDR3 nucleotides: TGTGCCAGCAGAATGAGCGGGAGCCGAGCCGGGGAGCTGTTTTTT. It codes for CASRMSGSRAGELFF. V and J are TRBV11-1 and TRBJ2-2, with TRBD2 matching 8 bases. After removal of 6 bases from V and 6 bases from J, the junction contained 9 bases not matched to a gene. The germline gives CDR1 SGHAT, CDR2 FQDESV (reference sequence). This CDR3 contains 15 residues.

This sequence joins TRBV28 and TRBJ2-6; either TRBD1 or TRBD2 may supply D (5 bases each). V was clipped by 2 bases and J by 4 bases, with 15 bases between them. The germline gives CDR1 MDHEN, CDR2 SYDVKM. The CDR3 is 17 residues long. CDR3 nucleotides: TGTGCCAGCAGTTTACGAGGGGCAGGGTACGGGGCCAACGTCCTGACTTTC. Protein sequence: CASSLRGAGYGANVLTF.

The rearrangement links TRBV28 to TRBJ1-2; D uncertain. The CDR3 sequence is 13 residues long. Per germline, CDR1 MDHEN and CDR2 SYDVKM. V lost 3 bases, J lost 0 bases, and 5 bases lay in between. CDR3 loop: CASSLPPNYGYTF. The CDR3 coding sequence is TGTGCCAGCAGTTTGCCCCCTAACTATGGCTACACCTTC.

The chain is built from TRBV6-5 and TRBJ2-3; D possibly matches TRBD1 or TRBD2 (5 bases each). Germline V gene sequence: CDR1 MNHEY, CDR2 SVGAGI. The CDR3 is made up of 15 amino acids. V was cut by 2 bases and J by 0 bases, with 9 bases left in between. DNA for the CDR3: TGTGCCAGCAGTTACGGGGGTGGGAGCACAGATACGCAGTATTTT. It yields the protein CASSYGGGSTDTQYF.

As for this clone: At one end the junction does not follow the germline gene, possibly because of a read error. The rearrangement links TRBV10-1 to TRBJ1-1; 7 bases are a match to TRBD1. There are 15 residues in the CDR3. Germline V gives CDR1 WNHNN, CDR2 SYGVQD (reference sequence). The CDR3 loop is CAGSESGDRNTEAFF. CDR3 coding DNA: TGCGCCGGCAGTGAGTCGGGGGACAGGAACACTGAAGCTTTCTTT.

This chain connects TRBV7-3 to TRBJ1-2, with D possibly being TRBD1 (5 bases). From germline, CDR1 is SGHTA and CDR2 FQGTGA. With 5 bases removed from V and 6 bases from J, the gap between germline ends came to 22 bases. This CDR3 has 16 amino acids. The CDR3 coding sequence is TGTGCCAGCAGCCGCTCTCAAGTCGGTCCGGGGGATGGCTACACCTTC. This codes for CASSRSQVGPGDGYTF.

Written as DNA, the CDR3 is TGTGCCAGCAGCCTCAACTCCGGGACAGGGAGTACTGAAGCTTTCTTT. This gives the protein CASSLNSGTGSTEAFF. The chain couples TRBV28 to TRBJ1-1, with TRBD1 identical over 9 bases. J lost 5 bases, V lost 6 bases, and 13 bases had no gene match. In germline, CDR1 is MDHEN, CDR2 SYDVKM. The CDR3 runs 16 residues.

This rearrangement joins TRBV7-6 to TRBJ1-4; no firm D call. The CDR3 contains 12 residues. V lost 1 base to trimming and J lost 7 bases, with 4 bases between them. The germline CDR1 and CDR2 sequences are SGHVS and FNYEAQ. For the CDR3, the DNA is TGTGCCAGCAGCTTAGATGGTGAAAAACTGTTTTTT. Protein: CASSLDGEKLFF.

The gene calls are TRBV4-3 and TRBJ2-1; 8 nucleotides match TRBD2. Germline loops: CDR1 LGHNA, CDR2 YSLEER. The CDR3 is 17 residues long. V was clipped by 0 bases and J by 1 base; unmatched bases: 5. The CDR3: CASSQDGRGVSYNEQFF. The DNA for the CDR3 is TGCGCCAGCAGCCAAGATGGGCGGGGGGTTTCCTACAATGAGCAGTTCTTC.

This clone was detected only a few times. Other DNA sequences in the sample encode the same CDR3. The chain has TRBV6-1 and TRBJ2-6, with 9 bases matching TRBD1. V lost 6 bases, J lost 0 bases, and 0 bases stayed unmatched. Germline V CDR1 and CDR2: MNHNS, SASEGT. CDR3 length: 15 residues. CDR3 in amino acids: CASRTGGSGANVLTF. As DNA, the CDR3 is TGTGCCAGCAGGACAGGGGGCTCTGGGGCCAACGTCCTGACTTTC.

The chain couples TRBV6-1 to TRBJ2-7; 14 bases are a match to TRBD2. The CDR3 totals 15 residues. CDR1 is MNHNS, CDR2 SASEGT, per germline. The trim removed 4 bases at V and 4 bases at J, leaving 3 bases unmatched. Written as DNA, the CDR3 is TGTGCCAGCAGTGGGGGGACTAGCGGGAGTTACGAGCAGTACTTC. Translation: CASSGGTSGSYEQYF.

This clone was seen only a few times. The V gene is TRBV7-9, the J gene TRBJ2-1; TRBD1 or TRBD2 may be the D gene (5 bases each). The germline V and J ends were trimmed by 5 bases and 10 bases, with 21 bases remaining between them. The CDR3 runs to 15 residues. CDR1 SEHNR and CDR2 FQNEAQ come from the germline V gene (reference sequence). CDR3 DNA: TGTGCCAGCAGCCCGGGGCCGCAGGCCGCATGGGAGCAGTTCTTC. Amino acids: CASSPGPQAAWEQFF.

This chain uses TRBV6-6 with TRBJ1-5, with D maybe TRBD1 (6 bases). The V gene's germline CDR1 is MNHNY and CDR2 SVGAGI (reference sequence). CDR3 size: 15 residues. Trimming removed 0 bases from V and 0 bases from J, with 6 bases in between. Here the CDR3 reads CASSYSDSSNQPQHF. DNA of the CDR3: TGTGCCAGCAGTTACTCGGACAGTAGCAATCAGCCCCAGCATTTT.

The CDR3 loop reads CASSKRGNTEAFF. The CDR3 DNA reads TGTGCCAGCAGTAAGCGGGGGAACACTGAAGCTTTCTTT. This chain connects TRBV6-4 to TRBJ1-1; D call uncertain. CDR1 and CDR2 from the germline V gene are MRHNA and SNTAGT. The ends were cut back, 5 bases at V and 1 base at J, with 8 bases in the middle. This CDR3 region has 13 residues.

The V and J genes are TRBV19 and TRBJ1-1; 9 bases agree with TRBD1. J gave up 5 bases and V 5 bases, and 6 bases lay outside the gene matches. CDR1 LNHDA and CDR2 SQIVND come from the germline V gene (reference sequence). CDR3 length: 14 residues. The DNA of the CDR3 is TGTGCCAGTAGTCCCCAGGGACAGGGAACTGAAGCTTTCTTT. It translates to CASSPQGQGTEAFF.

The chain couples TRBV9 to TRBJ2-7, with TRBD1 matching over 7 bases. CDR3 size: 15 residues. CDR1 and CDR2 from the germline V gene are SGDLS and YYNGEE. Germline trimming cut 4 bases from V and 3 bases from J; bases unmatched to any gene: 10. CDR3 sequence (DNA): TGTGCCAGCAGCCCCGGGGACAGCCAATTCTACGAGCAGTACTTC. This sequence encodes CASSPGDSQFYEQYF.